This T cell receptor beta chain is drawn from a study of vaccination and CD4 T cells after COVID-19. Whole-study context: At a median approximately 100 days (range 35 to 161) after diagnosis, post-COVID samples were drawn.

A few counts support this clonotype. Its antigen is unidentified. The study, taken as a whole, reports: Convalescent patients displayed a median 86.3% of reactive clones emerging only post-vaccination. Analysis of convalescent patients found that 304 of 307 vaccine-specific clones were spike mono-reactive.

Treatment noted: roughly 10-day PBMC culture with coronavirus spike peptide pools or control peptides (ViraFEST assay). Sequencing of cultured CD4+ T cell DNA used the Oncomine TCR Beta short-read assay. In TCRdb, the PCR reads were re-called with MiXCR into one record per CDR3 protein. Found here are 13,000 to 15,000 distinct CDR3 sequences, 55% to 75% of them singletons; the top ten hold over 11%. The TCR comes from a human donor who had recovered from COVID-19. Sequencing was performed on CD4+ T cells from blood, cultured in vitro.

The CDR3, as DNA: TGTGCCAGCAGTTTGTCTAGCGGGAGAGGCCGGCAAGAGACCCAGTACTTC. It encodes CASSLSSGRGRQETQYF. The chain joins TRBV28 to TRBJ2-5, with 10 bases lining up with TRBD2. The CDR3 covers 17 residues. Trimming removed 3 bases from V and 2 bases from J; junction bases left unmatched: 9. Germline CDR1 reads MDHEN; CDR2 reads SYDVKM.